This T cell receptor (beta chain) was recovered during a study of blood T cells in healthy people across ages. Study outcomes and limitations: Roughly linearly, TCR beta diversity per million T cells fell as age increased.

A J-beta primer mix and a sample-barcoded 5' primer were used in a second PCR of about 7 to 12 cycles. Every sample gave at least 2.5 million paired-end reads containing CDR3. One entry per CDR3 protein results from TCRdb running MiXCR on the 5' RACE reads. This table has about 1.8 million distinct CDR3 sequences, 40% to 55% appearing once. Looked up from germline, CDR1 is SGHRS and CDR2 is YFSETQ. This CDR3 region has 14 residues. V lost 4 bases to trimming and J lost 6 bases; unmatched junction nucleotides: 6. A remark on this clonotype: Its antigen is currently unknown.

The individuals who served as donors were healthy Caucasians living in Russia, aged roughly 6 to 90. Staff drew about 10 milliliters of peripheral blood from each donor. The chain combines TRBV5-1 with TRBJ2-7; 11 bases line up with TRBD1. This clonotype was sampled from a woman between 40 and 50 years old in good health. The specimen was blood. CDR3 DNA: TGCGCCAGCAGCCTGCCGGGACAGGGGGTCGAGCAGTACTTC. Translation gives CASSLPGQGVEQYF.